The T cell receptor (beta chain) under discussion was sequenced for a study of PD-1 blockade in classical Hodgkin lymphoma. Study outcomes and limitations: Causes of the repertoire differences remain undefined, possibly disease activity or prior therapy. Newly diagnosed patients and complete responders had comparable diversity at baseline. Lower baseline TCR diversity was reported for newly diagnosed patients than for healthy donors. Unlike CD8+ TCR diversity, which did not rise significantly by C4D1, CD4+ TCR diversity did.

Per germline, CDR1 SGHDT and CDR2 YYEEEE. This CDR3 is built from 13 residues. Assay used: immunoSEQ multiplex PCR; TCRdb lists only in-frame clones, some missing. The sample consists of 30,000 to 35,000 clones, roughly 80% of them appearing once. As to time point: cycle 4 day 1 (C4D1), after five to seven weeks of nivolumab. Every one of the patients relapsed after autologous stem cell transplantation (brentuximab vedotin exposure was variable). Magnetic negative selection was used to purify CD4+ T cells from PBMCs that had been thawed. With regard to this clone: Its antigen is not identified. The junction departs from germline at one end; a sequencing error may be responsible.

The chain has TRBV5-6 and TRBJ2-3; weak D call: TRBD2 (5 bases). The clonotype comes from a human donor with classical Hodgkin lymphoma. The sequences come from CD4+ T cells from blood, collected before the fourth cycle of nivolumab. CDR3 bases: TGTGCCAGCAGGTTGGAGGGCACAGATACGCAGTATTTT. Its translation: CASRLEGTDTQYF.